The 20 T cell receptor beta chains reported below all come from one sample, sequenced in a study of CD8 T cells in ankylosing spondylitis. General study findings and limits: A TCR beta motif of about eight highly homologous variants appeared characteristic of ankylosing spondylitis blood.

TCRdb passed the 5' RACE reads through MiXCR, listing each CDR3 protein once. This table holds a few hundred thousand distinct CDR3 sequences, around 20% found once. Their antigen targets remain unknown. The source material was blood, either unsorted or a sorted T cell fraction (not recorded which). These TCRs come from a male donor with ankylosing spondylitis.

This clonotype was counted between two and nine times. This chain uses TRBV19 with TRBJ2-2, with D unclear. The CDR3 totals 15 residues. The germline V gene encodes CDR1 LNHDA and CDR2 SQIVND (reference sequence). V was cut by 3 bases and J by 1 base, with 9 bases left in between. CDR3 sequence reads: CASSMLGWNTGELFF. The CDR3 DNA reads TGTGCCAGTAGTATGCTAGGGTGGAACACCGGGGAGCTGTTTTTT.

The chain combines TRBV20-1 with TRBJ2-7; tentatively, D is TRBD2 (6 bases). The CDR3 is 15 amino acids. Between the trimmed V and J ends, which lost 0 bases and 0 bases, there was a span of 12 bases. The V gene's germline CDR1 is DFQATT and CDR2 SNEGSKA (reference sequence). Written as DNA, the CDR3 is TGCAGTGCTAGAGATGCGGGGATCAGCTCCTACGAGCAGTACTTC. The encoded protein is CSARDAGISSYEQYF.

This clonotype has only a few counts. This rearrangement joins TRBV6-5 to TRBJ2-2, with D possibly being TRBD1 (7 bases). CDR1 is MNHEY and CDR2 is SVGAGI in the germline V gene. The CDR3 extends over 15 amino acids. Trimming stripped 2 bases from V and 6 bases from J, with 13 bases between. The CDR3 sequence is CASSYQEGAPGELFF. As DNA, the CDR3 is TGTGCCAGCAGTTACCAGGAGGGGGCCCCCGGGGAGCTGTTTTTT.

This clonotype was recorded many times. The chain carries TRBV12-3 or TRBV12-4 and TRBJ2-7, with D maybe TRBD1 (6 bases). Trimming took off 3 bases at V and 0 bases at J, with 9 bases between the two ends. The CDR3 totals 14 residues. In DNA, the CDR3 is TGTGCCAGCAGTTTGGTGACAGGCTCCTACGAGCAGTACTTC. Translating it yields CASSLVTGSYEQYF.

This clonotype was recorded a few times. The chain couples TRBV28 to TRBJ2-2; 11 bases are shared with TRBD1. The V segment lost 4 bases and the J segment 3 bases; nucleotides outside the gene matches: 13. This CDR3 has 19 residues. Germline V gene data show CDR1 as MDHEN and CDR2 as SYDVKM. The CDR3 loop is CASSSPGTGGLRDTGELFF. As DNA, the CDR3 is TGTGCCAGCAGTTCCCCAGGGACAGGGGGATTAAGGGACACCGGGGAGCTGTTTTTT.

This clonotype was seen a handful of times. The chain joins TRBV20-1 to TRBJ2-7; D is possibly TRBD2 (6 bases). The CDR3 is 13 residues long. Trimming stripped 4 bases from V and 0 bases from J, with 10 bases between. Germline values: CDR1 DFQATT, CDR2 SNEGSKA (reference sequence). The CDR3 spells CSAIAGSSYEQYF. The DNA of the CDR3 is TGCAGTGCTATTGCGGGAAGCTCCTACGAGCAGTACTTC.

This clonotype was observed a few times. The chain links TRBV30 to TRBJ2-3, with unresolved D. The CDR3 is 13 residues long. The germline V gene has CDR1 GTSNPN and CDR2 SVGIG (reference sequence). Trimming left V 0 bases short and J 2 bases short, with 6 bases between. CDR3 sequence: CAWSVDFTDTQYF. CDR3 DNA sequence: TGTGCCTGGAGTGTCGATTTCACAGATACGCAGTATTTT.

This clonotype was seen a handful of times. The V and J genes are TRBV12-3 or TRBV12-4 and TRBJ1-5; 7 bases line up with TRBD1. Trimming took 6 bases from V and 0 from J; bases not matched to a gene: 5. The CDR3 spans 15 residues. CDR3 coding DNA: TGTGCCAGCAGGTTACAGGGGAATAGCAATCAGCCCCAGCATTTT. This gives the protein CASRLQGNSNQPQHF.

The chain joins TRBV5-1 to TRBJ2-7; TRBD1 matches 8 bases. CDR1 and CDR2 from the germline V gene are SGHRS and YFSETQ. The CDR3 sequence is 16 residues long. V shed 4 bases and J 4 bases; nucleotides not matched to a gene: 13. This chain's CDR3 is CASSQEAGGVGYEQYF. The DNA of the CDR3 is TGCGCCAGCAGCCAAGAAGCAGGGGGCGTTGGGTACGAGCAGTACTTC.

This chain connects TRBV7-6 to TRBJ1-1, with D tentatively TRBD1 (6 bases). The CDR3 contains 15 residues. V was pared by 1 base and J by 8 bases, with 17 bases between. Germline CDR1 is SGHVS and CDR2 is FNYEAQ. CDR3 nucleotide sequence: TGTGCCAGCAGCTTAGGCCCCACGGGGGGCGAAGAAGCTTTCTTT. Encoded protein: CASSLGPTGGEEAFF.

This clonotype showed up just a few times. The chain is built from TRBV4-1 and TRBJ1-2; D not resolved. Germline assignment: CDR1 MGHRA and CDR2 YSYEKL. The CDR3 loop spans 15 amino acids. V dropped 4 bases and J dropped 3 bases, with 15 bases sitting between them. In DNA, the CDR3 is TGCGCCAGCAGCCTAACGGCCGGGGTGGACTATGGCTACACCTTC. This sequence encodes CASSLTAGVDYGYTF.

The chain is built from TRBV4-1 and TRBJ2-2; weak D call: TRBD1 (6 bases). V dropped 5 bases and J dropped 4 bases, with 11 bases sitting between them. Germline CDR1 is MGHRA and CDR2 is YSYEKL. The CDR3 runs to 14 residues. This CDR3 reads CASSLDSFTGELFF. The CDR3 DNA follows: TGCGCCAGCAGCTTGGACAGTTTCACCGGGGAGCTGTTTTTT.

This clonotype was seen a few times. The gene calls are TRBV6-5 and TRBJ2-3, with 14 bases fitting TRBD2. The germline gives CDR1 MNHEY, CDR2 SVGAGI. The CDR3 extends over 16 amino acids. Losses at the gene ends were 2 bases for V and 3 bases for J; bases not matched to a gene: 1. The DNA for the CDR3 is TGTGCCAGCAGTTACGGGACTAGCGGGAGTACAGATACGCAGTATTTT. Translating gives CASSYGTSGSTDTQYF.

The rearrangement uses TRBV20-1 and TRBJ2-1, with D perhaps being TRBD1 or TRBD2 (6 bases each). Trimming left V 4 bases short and J 0 bases short, with 13 bases between. CDR1 and CDR2 (germline): DFQATT, SNEGSKA (reference sequence). This CDR3 is built from 15 residues. The CDR3 spells CSAMGGQSSYNEQFF. The CDR3 DNA sequence: TGCAGTGCTATGGGGGGCCAAAGCTCCTACAATGAGCAGTTCTTC.

The chain links TRBV2 to TRBJ2-3; 10 bases agree with TRBD2. Germline values: CDR1 SNHLY, CDR2 FYNNEI. V shed 8 bases and J 0 bases; nucleotides not matched to a gene: 11. The CDR3 is 17 residues long. The CDR3 loop reads CASLGLAEGTSTDTQYF. In DNA, the CDR3 is TGTGCCAGCCTAGGACTAGCGGAAGGAACTAGCACAGATACGCAGTATTTT. The full variable domain, its missing parts supplied by reference TRBV2 and TRBJ2-3, is EPEVTQTPSHQVTQMGQEVILRCVPISNHLYFYWYRQILGQKVEFLVSFYNNEISEKSEIFDDQFSVERPDGSNFTLKIRSTKLEDSAMYFCASLGLAEGTSTDTQYFGPGTRLTVL.

This chain connects TRBV4-1 to TRBJ2-2; D gene unclear. Looked up from germline, CDR1 is MGHRA and CDR2 is YSYEKL. The CDR3 extends over 15 amino acids. The ends were cut back, 7 bases at V and 0 bases at J, with 12 bases in the middle. CDR3 protein: CASIQTDTNTGELFF. The DNA of the CDR3 is TGCGCCAGCATCCAGACTGATACGAACACCGGGGAGCTGTTTTTT.

This clonotype was seen a few times. V and J are TRBV7-9 and TRBJ2-1; 7 bases line up with TRBD2. After removal of 4 bases from V and 10 bases from J, the junction contained 13 bases not matched to a gene. CDR3 length: 15 amino acids. Germline values: CDR1 SEHNR, CDR2 FQNEAQ (reference sequence). DNA for the CDR3: TGTGCCAGCAGCTCTCCCCGGGACTACACCGAGGAGCAGTTCTTC. Translated: CASSSPRDYTEEQFF.

The rearrangement links TRBV9 to TRBJ2-1; 7 nucleotides align to TRBD2. The CDR3 covers 16 residues. Germline values: CDR1 SGDLS, CDR2 YYNGEE. The V segment lost 0 bases and the J segment 4 bases; nucleotides outside the gene matches: 7. The CDR3: CASSVEAGVEYNEQFF. Here the CDR3 DNA reads TGTGCCAGCAGCGTAGAGGCGGGAGTGGAATACAATGAGCAGTTCTTC.

This clonotype was seen a few times. The J gene is TRBJ2-5, the V gene TRBV11-2, with a tentative D call TRBD2 (5 bases). The V gene's germline CDR1 is SGHAT and CDR2 FQNNGV. V was trimmed by 4 bases and J by 4 bases, leaving 10 bases between them. The CDR3 spans 13 residues. The CDR3 sequence: CASSSSPPETQYF. The CDR3 DNA reads as TGTGCCAGCAGCTCTAGCCCTCCAGAGACCCAGTACTTC.

This clonotype was counted ten times or more. At one end, the junction sequence differs from germline, possibly due to a read error. The chain combines TRBV5-1 with TRBJ2-1; no firm D call. The germline gives CDR1 SGHRS, CDR2 YFSETQ. The CDR3 is made up of 11 amino acids. The CDR3 sequence is CASSLGYEQFF. In DNA form, the CDR3 reads TGTGCCAGCAGCTTGGGCTATGAGCAGTTCTTC. The full variable domain, in which reference TRBV5-1 and TRBJ2-1 provide the parts outside the CDR3, is KAGVTQTPRYLIKTRGQQVTLSCSPISGHRSVSWYQQTPGQGLQFLFEYFSETQRNKGNFPGRFSGRQFSNSRSEMNVSTLELGDSALYLCASSLGYEQFFGPGTRLTVL.